This TCR beta chain was retrieved from a study of T cell changes during pregnancy in multiple sclerosis. CDR1 is MGHDK, CDR2 SYGVNS, per germline. The CDR3 consists of 16 residues. The V gene end was trimmed by 3 bases and the J gene end by 7 bases; junction bases not matched to a gene: 8. Some clones are missing from TCRdb's copy, which holds only in-frame ones; the method was immunoSEQ multiplex PCR. The sample has some 70,000 clones, about nine tenths seen once. The gene calls are TRBV25-1 and TRBJ1-4; TRBD1 aligns across 10 bases. The material sequenced was peripheral blood, taken before pregnancy. The source is a female donor with multiple sclerosis, enrolled in a pregnancy study. CDR3 in amino acids: CASSDTRQGASEKLFF. The CDR3 DNA sequence: TGTGCCAGCAGTGATACCCGACAGGGGGCAAGTGAAAAACTGTTTTTT.